This TCR beta chain was captured by sequencing in a study of blood T cell repertoires in COVID-19. Whole-study context: Acute and convalescent COVID-19 samples came from the United States, Italy and Spain.

Either two negative PCRs, clearance, or symptom resolution qualified Cohort 3 donors as recovered. Per the original methods: Reference gene primer amplification gave estimated nucleated cell counts. Profiling relied on immunoSEQ multiplex PCR, and the TCRdb table lists in-frame clones only, not all of them. The DNA was the basis for D and trimming; V, J and clone size are from that table. The sample gives 150,000 to 250,000 clones, about nine tenths of which show up once; approximately 2.1% is in the top ten. CDR3 length: 14 amino acids. CDR1 is SGDLS and CDR2 is YYNGEE in the germline V gene. After removal of 2 bases from V and 8 bases from J, the junction contained 5 bases not matched to a gene.

This TCR was recovered from a woman in her thirties who had recovered from COVID-19. The chain couples TRBV9 to TRBJ2-2; 8 positions match TRBD1. Sequencing was performed on PBMCs or T cells enriched from blood (not recorded which). This CDR3 is CASSVTGALGELFF. In DNA form, the CDR3 reads TGTGCCAGCAGCGTGACAGGGGCCCTAGGGGAGCTGTTTTTT.